This TCR beta chain derives from a study of blood T cells in healthy people across ages. Overall study: Template switching recovered approximately one barcoded beta molecule for every two T cells.

PBMCs, at least 6.5 million per sample, were isolated. Remarks on this clonotype: Its target is unknown. At one boundary the junction diverges from the germline segment, which might be a read error.

The CDR3 extends over 15 amino acids. CDR1 MNHNY and CDR2 SVGAGI come from the germline V gene (reference sequence). It was with a sample-barcoded 5' primer and a J-beta primer mix that a second PCR of about 7 to 12 cycles was run. TCRdb processed the 5' RACE reads anew with MiXCR; each CDR3 protein has one entry. The sample lists 600,000 or so distinct CDR3 sequences, roughly 30% occurring once. Findings and limits, study-wide: Long-lived donors had more naive CD4+ cells and higher diversity than aged donors.

The material sequenced was blood. The TCR comes from a woman of 80 years or more in good health. The rearrangement links TRBV6-6 to TRBJ1-1; a weak D match, TRBD1 (6 bases). CDR3 DNA sequence: TGTGCCAGCAGTTACGTGGGGGGCATGAACACTAAAGCTTTCTTT. It is translated as CASSYVGGMNTKAFF.